Listed below are T cell receptor beta chains from one sample, sequenced in a study of post-analysis software for immune sequencing data. One entry per CDR3 protein, called by TCRdb with MiXCR from the PCR reads. The sample gives about 810,000 distinct CDR3 sequences, roughly 58% of which show up once; about 4.5% is in the top ten. The material sequenced was blood. These receptors all come from a girl aged 10-17 years with multiple sclerosis. Each CDR3 is given with its conserved first and last residue. The order of the fields is D gene, clone size, J gene, V gene, CDR3 protein, CDR3 DNA. A D gene is named only where the DNA matches it firmly. Clone size is shown for a subset of rows, as once, few, many or a class of expanded clone.

.,.,TRBJ2-1,TRBV7-3,CASSANRGGGQFF,TGTGCCAGCAGCGCGAACAGGGGAGGCGGGCAGTTCTTC
TRBD2,.,TRBJ2-1,TRBV10-3,CAISEPSGISYNEQFF,TGTGCCATCAGTGAGCCTAGCGGGATATCCTACAATGAGCAGTTCTTC
.,.,TRBJ2-7,TRBV20-1,CSASNWQVYNEQYF,TGCAGTGCTTCTAACTGGCAGGTCTACAATGAGCAGTACTTC
.,.,TRBJ2-1,TRBV7-6,CASSLRQDYNEQFF,TGTGCCAGCAGCCTACGACAGGACTACAATGAGCAGTTCTTC
.,few,TRBJ1-1,TRBV5-8,CASQTDMNTEAFF,TGTGCCAGCCAGACGGACATGAACACTGAAGCTTTCTTT
.,.,TRBJ2-1,TRBV6-6,CASSYLGGNQETQFF,TGTGCCAGCAGTTACCTCGGCGGTAACCAAGAGACCCAGTTCTTC
TRBD2,.,TRBJ2-5,TRBV2,CASSEPTSGEETQYF,TGTGCCAGCAGTGAACCGACTAGCGGGGAAGAGACCCAGTACTTC
.,few,TRBJ1-5,TRBV6-2/TRBV6-3,CASSYSPTTRGNQPQHF,TGTGCCAGCAGTTACTCGCCCACTACTAGGGGCAATCAGCCCCAGCATTTT
.,few,TRBJ2-7,TRBV5-1,CASSPATDIYEQYF,TGCGCCAGCAGCCCCGCTACGGACATCTACGAGCAGTACTTC
.,.,TRBJ1-2,TRBV28,CASSLMGHYGYTF,TGTGCCAGCAGTTTAATGGGCCACTATGGCTACACCTTC
TRBD2,.,TRBJ2-5,TRBV20-1,CSAPRAGGRGETQYF,TGCAGTGCTCCCCGGGCGGGGGGAAGGGGAGAGACCCAGTACTTC
TRBD1,.,TRBJ2-7,TRBV7-9,CASSLGDSYNEQYF,TGTGCCAGCAGCTTAGGGGACAGTTACAACGAGCAGTACTTC
.,many,TRBJ2-7,TRBV20-1,CSATFGNSDYEQYF,TGCAGTGCCACATTCGGGAATTCTGACTACGAGCAGTACTTC
TRBD1,.,TRBJ2-3,TRBV5-1,CASSWPGQGAPSDTQYF,TGCGCCAGCAGCTGGCCGGGACAGGGGGCGCCCTCAGATACGCAGTATTTT
TRBD2,.,TRBJ2-4,TRBV4-1,CASSQADQWESGENIQYF,TGCGCCAGCAGCCAAGCTGACCAATGGGAAAGCGGGGAAAACATTCAGTACTTC
.,.,TRBJ2-1,TRBV14,CASSHKPPGSGAEQFF,TGTGCCAGCAGCCACAAGCCCCCCGGGAGTGGTGCCGAGCAGTTCTTC
.,few,TRBJ1-5,TRBV6-7,CASRLREGVESNQPQHF,TGTGCCAGCAGGCTGAGAGAGGGGGTAGAGAGCAATCAGCCCCAGCATTTT
.,.,TRBJ2-3,TRBV28,CASSFRGQRFTDTQYF,TGTGCCAGCAGTTTCAGAGGGCAACGTTTCACAGATACGCAGTATTTT
.,few,TRBJ1-2,TRBV29-1,CSAASMGRGYTF,TGCAGCGCCGCGTCTATGGGACGTGGCTACACCTTC
.,.,TRBJ2-5,TRBV29-1,CNVEWGTSPVTQYF,TGCAACGTTGAGTGGGGGACAAGCCCGGTGACCCAGTACTTC
.,.,TRBJ2-7,TRBV7-9,CASSLATCEQYF,TGTGCCAGCAGCTTAGCTACTTGCGAGCAGTACTTC
.,.,TRBJ2-1,TRBV7-2,CASSPSWGGNEQFF,TGTGCCAGCAGCCCCTCCTGGGGCGGGAATGAGCAGTTCTTC
.,.,TRBJ2-5,TRBV27,CASSLSVRGQETQYF,TGTGCCAGCAGTTTATCGGTCAGGGGACAAGAGACCCAGTACTTC
.,few,TRBJ1-2,TRBV3-1,CASSPSAGPGYTF,TGTGCCAGCAGCCCCAGCGCGGGACCTGGCTACACTTTC
.,.,TRBJ2-7,TRBV20-1,CSAPEAGAHEQYF,TGCAGTGCCCCAGAGGCAGGGGCCCACGAGCAGTACTTC
TRBD2,.,TRBJ2-7,TRBV11-1,CASSLGAGDEQYF,TGTGCCAGCTCCCTGGGAGCGGGAGACGAGCAGTACTTC
.,few,TRBJ2-1,TRBV9,CASSVEPRLNEQFF,TGTGCCAGCAGCGTAGAGCCTAGACTAAATGAGCAGTTCTTC